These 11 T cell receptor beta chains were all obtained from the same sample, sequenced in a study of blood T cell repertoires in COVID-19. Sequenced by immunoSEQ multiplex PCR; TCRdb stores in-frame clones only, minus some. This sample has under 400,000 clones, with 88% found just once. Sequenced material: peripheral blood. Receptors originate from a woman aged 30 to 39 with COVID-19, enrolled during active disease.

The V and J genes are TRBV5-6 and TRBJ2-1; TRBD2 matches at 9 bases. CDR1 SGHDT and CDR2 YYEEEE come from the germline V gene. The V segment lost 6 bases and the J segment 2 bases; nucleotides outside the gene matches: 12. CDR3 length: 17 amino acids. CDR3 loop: CASTRPLAGRTYNEQFF. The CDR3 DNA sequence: TGTGCCAGCACCCGACCACTAGCGGGCAGGACCTACAATGAGCAGTTCTTC.

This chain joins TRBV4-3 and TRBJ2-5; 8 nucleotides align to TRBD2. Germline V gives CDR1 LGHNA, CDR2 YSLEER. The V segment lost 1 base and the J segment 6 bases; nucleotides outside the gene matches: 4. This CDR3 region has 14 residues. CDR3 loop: CASSQAGGGQTQYF. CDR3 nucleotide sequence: TGCGCCAGCAGCCAAGCCGGGGGGGGTCAGACCCAGTACTTC.

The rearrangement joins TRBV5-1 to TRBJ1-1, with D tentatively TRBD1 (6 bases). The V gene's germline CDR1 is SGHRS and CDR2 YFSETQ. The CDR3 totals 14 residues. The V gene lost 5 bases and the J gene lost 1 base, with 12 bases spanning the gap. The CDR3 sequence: CASSSMGQNTEAFF. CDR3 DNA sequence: TGCGCCAGCAGTAGTATGGGACAGAACACTGAAGCTTTCTTT.

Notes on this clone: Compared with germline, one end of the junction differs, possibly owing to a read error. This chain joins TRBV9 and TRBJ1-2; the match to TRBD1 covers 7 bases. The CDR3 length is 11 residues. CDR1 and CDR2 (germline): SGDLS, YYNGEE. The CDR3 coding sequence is TGTGCCAGCAGCTCCCGGACAGGAACCCACTTC. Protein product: CASSSRTGTHF.

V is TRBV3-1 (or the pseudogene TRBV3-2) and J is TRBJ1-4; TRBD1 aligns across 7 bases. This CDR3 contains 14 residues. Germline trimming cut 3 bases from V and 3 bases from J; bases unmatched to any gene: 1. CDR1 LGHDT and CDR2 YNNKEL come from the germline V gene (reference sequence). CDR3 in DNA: TGTGCCAGCAGCCACGGGACAGCTAATGAAAAACTGTTTTTT. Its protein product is CASSHGTANEKLFF.

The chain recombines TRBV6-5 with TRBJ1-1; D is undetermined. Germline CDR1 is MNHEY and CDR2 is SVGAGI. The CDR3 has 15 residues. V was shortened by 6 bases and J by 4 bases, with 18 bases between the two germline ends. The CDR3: CASSPAGVGGTEAFF. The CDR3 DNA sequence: TGTGCCAGCAGCCCGGCCGGGGTGGGAGGCACTGAAGCTTTCTTT.

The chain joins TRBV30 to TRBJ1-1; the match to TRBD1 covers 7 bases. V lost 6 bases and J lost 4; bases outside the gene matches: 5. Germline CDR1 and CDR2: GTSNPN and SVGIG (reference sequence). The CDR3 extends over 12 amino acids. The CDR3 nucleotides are TGTGCCTGCGGCAGGGGGGCCACTGAAGCTTTCTTT. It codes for CACGRGATEAFF.

CDR3 DNA: TGTGCCAGCAGCTTCGGACAGGACACTGAAGCTTTCTTT. Amino acids: CASSFGQDTEAFF. The V and J genes are TRBV11-2 and TRBJ1-1; 7 bases are shared with TRBD1. The CDR3 is 13 amino acids. With 3 bases clipped from V and 3 bases from J, the junction kept 1 base outside the gene matches. CDR1 and CDR2 (germline): SGHAT, FQNNGV.

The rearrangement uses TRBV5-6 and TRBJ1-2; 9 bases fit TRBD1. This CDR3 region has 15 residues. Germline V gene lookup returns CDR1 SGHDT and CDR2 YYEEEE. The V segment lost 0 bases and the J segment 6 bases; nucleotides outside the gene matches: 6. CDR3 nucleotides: TGTGCCAGCAGCTTGGGAGGGACAGGGCTTAATGGCTACACCTTC. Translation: CASSLGGTGLNGYTF.

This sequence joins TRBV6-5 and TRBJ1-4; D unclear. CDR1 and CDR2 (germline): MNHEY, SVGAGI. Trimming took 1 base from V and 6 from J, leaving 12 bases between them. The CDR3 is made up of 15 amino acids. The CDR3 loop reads CASSYFPGRDEKLFF. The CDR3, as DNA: TGTGCCAGCAGTTACTTCCCGGGGAGAGATGAAAAACTGTTTTTT.

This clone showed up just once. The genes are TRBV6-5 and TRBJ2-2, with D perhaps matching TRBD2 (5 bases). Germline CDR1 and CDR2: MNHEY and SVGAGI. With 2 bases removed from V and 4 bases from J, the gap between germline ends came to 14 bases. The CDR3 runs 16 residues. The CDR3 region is CASSYGSTRVTGELFF. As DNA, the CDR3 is TGTGCCAGCAGTTACGGCTCAACGCGGGTCACCGGGGAGCTGTTTTTT.